This T cell receptor beta chain comes out of a study of blood T cell repertoires in COVID-19 (dated by TCRdb to about 2020). Describing the broader study: Samples from collaborators originated in the United States, Italy and Spain and spanned both the acute and convalescent phases of COVID-19. The material from the prospective study consisted of cDNA or gDNA derived from T cells, B-cell-depleted T cells, or PBMCs. The dataset comprised deeply sampled blood TCRbeta repertoires from subjects exposed to, actively infected with, or recovered from COVID-19. A freely available public database, intended as a resource for researchers studying the immune response to SARS-CoV-2, is where the repertoires were released. Samples were obtained from the ongoing ImmuneRACE study (first 160 participants) and from 1,254 subjects provided by 6 global collaborators. A de-identified subject ID, COVID-19 status, age in years and sex were almost always included in the sample metadata. Where available, HLA class I and class II types were obtained from metadata supplied by the sample provider rather than from assay-based typing. Findings and caveats that apply to the study as a whole: The quantity of clinical and demographic metadata differed by source and by participant and was supplied without curation.

Of note for this clone: This clone's antigen is unknown. Nothing much larger sits one base from this clone, and base qualities are not available.

There are 16 amino acids in the CDR3, from cysteine to phenylalanine inclusive. Only CDR3 DNA remains: 48 bases, in frame from the first base. The germline V gene yields SGHDT for CDR1 and YYEEEE for CDR2. Relative to germline, V is 1 base shorter and J is 4 bases shorter, with 17 bases between their ends. TCRbeta CDR3 regions were amplified from genomic DNA using the immunoSEQ Assay, a bias-controlled multiplex PCR. The original pipeline was this. Nucleated cell counts per sample were estimated from amplification of reference gene primers within the assay. Sequence reads were collapsed and filtered to measure the absolute abundance of every unique TCRbeta CDR3 rearrangement. For each sample, productive Simpson clonality was calculated by taking the square root of Simpson's diversity index across productive rearrangements. This immuneACCESS table, as held by TCRdb, lists in-frame sequences with V and J called but not all clones. Of the missing ones, under half trace to an unresolved V gene in checked studies; the others have no known cause. V, J and clone size are taken as reported in that table, and D and trimming were inferred from the DNA itself. Counted in this sample were 95,000 to 120,000 clones; around 84% of them appeared once. About 7.3% of the sample rests with the top ten.

Each collaborating institution followed its own protocols to collect whole blood in K2EDTA tubes. For TCRbeta analysis, collaborators shipped samples in one of three forms: frozen whole blood, isolated PBMCs, or DNA extracted from either of those sample types. The sequence is built from TRBV5-6 and TRBJ1-2; TRBD1 could be the D gene, as 5 bases match. The receptor was derived from a woman aged 35 to 49 with acute or convalescent COVID-19. The material sequenced was peripheral blood. This receptor carries the CDR3 CASSLLGGAQIYGYTF. The DNA sequence reads TGTGCCAGCAGCTTGCTGGGAGGGGCCCAAATCTATGGCTACACCTTC.